The 32 T cell receptor beta chains below all came from one sample that was sequenced in a study of cytomegalovirus exposure and HLA in healthy donors. Amplification used 60 Vbeta primers and 13 Jbeta primers. This table comes from immunoSEQ multiplex PCR, and its TCRdb copy is limited to in-frame clones, with some not included. The profile shows about 50,000 clones, 80% to 85% of them singletons. Sample: PBMCs. These receptors came from a man aged 30 to 45 in good health and CMV-seronegative.

The chain has TRBV7-9 and TRBJ2-2; 9 bases match TRBD2. Germline-derived CDR1 and CDR2 are SEHNR and FQNEAQ (reference sequence). V gave up 5 bases and J gave up 1 base; unmatched junction bases: 8. The CDR3 consists of 17 residues. CDR3 sequence (DNA): TGTGCCAGCAGCACGCTATCTAGCGGGAAGAACACCGGGGAGCTGTTTTTT. Translating gives CASSTLSSGKNTGELFF. The whole variable domain, remainder taken from reference TRBV7-9 and TRBJ2-2, is DTGVSQNPRHKITKRGQNVTFRCDPISEHNRLYWYRQTLGQGPEFLTYFQNEAQLEKSRLLSDRFSAERPKGSFSTLEIQRTEQGDSAMYLCASSTLSSGKNTGELFFGEGSRLTVL.

This clone has a handful of counts. The J gene is TRBJ1-1, the V gene TRBV4-3, with 8 bases lining up with TRBD1. Germline-derived CDR1 and CDR2 are LGHNA and YSLEER. The CDR3 is 16 amino acids. Germline trimming cut 0 bases from V and 5 bases from J; bases unmatched to any gene: 8. CDR3 amino acids: CASSQEMTGVGTEAFF. In DNA, the CDR3 is TGCGCCAGCAGCCAAGAGATGACAGGGGTCGGGACTGAAGCTTTCTTT.

CDR3 in amino acids: CASSFEFSYEQYF. CDR3 sequence (DNA): TGTGCCAGCAGCTTCGAGTTTTCCTACGAGCAGTACTTC. This rearrangement joins TRBV11-2 to TRBJ2-5; no definite D call. With the DNA end fitting TRBJ2-7 better, the J assignment may be wrong. The CDR3 runs to 13 residues. Germline loops: CDR1 SGHAT, CDR2 FQNNGV.

CDR3 residues: CASSERSEGYF. Here the CDR3 DNA reads TGTGCCAGCAGTGAAAGGTCAGAGGGGTATTTT. The rearrangement uses TRBV2 and TRBJ2-3; TRBD2 is a possible D gene (5 bases). The CDR3 has 11 residues. Germline V gives CDR1 SNHLY, CDR2 FYNNEI. V lost 2 bases and J lost 14, with 11 bases in between.

The chain links TRBV6-1 to TRBJ2-7; possibly TRBD1 for D (5 bases). The CDR3 spans 16 residues. V was clipped by 3 bases and J by 0 bases, with 15 bases between them. Germline CDR1 is MNHNS and CDR2 is SASEGT. CDR3 protein: CASSEGLTFSSYEQYF. The CDR3 DNA reads TGTGCCAGCAGTGAGGGGCTGACCTTCAGCTCCTACGAGCAGTACTTC.

This rearrangement joins TRBV9 to TRBJ1-2; D ambiguous. Germline V gene sequence: CDR1 SGDLS, CDR2 YYNGEE. The CDR3 runs to 10 residues. V was pared by 3 bases and J by 10 bases, with 7 bases between. CDR3: CASSGRHYTF. The DNA of the CDR3 is TGTGCCAGCAGCGGCAGGCACTACACCTTC.

This clone occurred once. Other DNA variants within this sample encode the same CDR3. J is TRBJ1-2 and V is TRBV7-2, with 7 bases that match TRBD1. From germline, CDR1 is SGHTA and CDR2 FQGNSA. The CDR3 length is 13 residues. The junction had 8 bases not matched to a gene; V was cut back by 5 bases and J by 8 bases. DNA of the CDR3: TGTGCCAGCAGCCGGGACAGTGCCTACGGCTACACCTTC. Amino acids: CASSRDSAYGYTF.

This rearrangement joins TRBV5-1 to TRBJ2-2, with a weak D call TRBD1 (5 bases). Germline loops: CDR1 SGHRS, CDR2 YFSETQ. This CDR3 has 16 residues. V lost 5 bases to trimming and J lost 1 base, with 15 bases between them. This chain's CDR3 is CASRRQGAENTGELFF. The CDR3 DNA follows: TGCGCCAGCAGACGGCAGGGTGCAGAGAACACCGGGGAGCTGTTTTTT.

The chain links TRBV11-2 to TRBJ2-5, with TRBD1 matching 7 bases. This CDR3 has 13 amino acids. Germline trimming cut 5 bases from V and 3 bases from J; bases unmatched to any gene: 3. The germline CDR1 and CDR2 sequences are SGHAT and FQNNGV. The CDR3 here is CASSPGTEETQYF. The CDR3 bases are TGTGCCAGCAGCCCTGGGACAGAAGAGACCCAGTACTTC.

J is TRBJ1-2 and V is TRBV19, with D maybe TRBD1 (5 bases). In germline, CDR1 is LNHDA, CDR2 SQIVND (reference sequence). V was trimmed by 4 bases and J by 0 bases, leaving 24 bases between them. CDR3 length equals 19 residues. In DNA, the CDR3 is TGTGCCAGTAGTAGTTCCGGTGCCGGGGGGTCTCCAGCTAACTATGGCTACACCTTC. This translates into CASSSSGAGGSPANYGYTF.

CDR3 DNA sequence: TGTGCCAGCAGCATGGGACTAGCCTCCTACGAGCAGTACTTC. Protein: CASSMGLASYEQYF. This chain uses TRBV28 with TRBJ2-5, with 9 bases aligning to TRBD2. TRBJ2-7 explains the end of the DNA better; the J call may be wrong. The CDR3 extends over 14 amino acids. Germline lookup yields CDR1 MDHEN and CDR2 SYDVKM.

This clone was recorded a few times. The chain employs TRBV6-1 and TRBJ1-5; 8 bases align to TRBD1. The length of the CDR3 is 15 residues. The trim removed 11 bases at V and 6 bases at J, leaving 15 bases unmatched. The germline V gene has CDR1 MNHNS and CDR2 SASEGT. As DNA, the CDR3 is TGTGCCCACTCCTTGACAGGGGAAGTAAGTCAGCCCCAGCATTTT. Its protein is CAHSLTGEVSQPQHF.

This rearrangement joins TRBV6-5 to TRBJ1-1; D remains unclear. V shed 5 bases and J shed 2 bases, with 9 bases lying between them. The CDR3 covers 13 residues. CDR1 and CDR2 from the germline V gene are MNHEY and SVGAGI. The CDR3 sequence is CASSIQVNTEAFF. DNA of the CDR3: TGTGCCAGCAGTATCCAGGTAAACACTGAAGCTTTCTTT.

The chain combines TRBV18 with TRBJ2-5, with 13 bases lining up with TRBD2. The V gene end was trimmed by 0 bases and the J gene end by 2 bases; junction bases not matched to a gene: 6. The CDR3 is 18 amino acids. Germline V gives CDR1 KGHSH, CDR2 LQKENI. CDR3 protein: CASSPPVWTSGGQETQYF. CDR3 DNA sequence: TGTGCCAGCTCACCACCGGTTTGGACTAGCGGGGGACAAGAGACCCAGTACTTC.

As concerns this clone: The junction differs from germline at one of its ends, possibly a read error. The chain is built from TRBV6-1 and TRBJ1-4, with D tentatively TRBD1 (6 bases). This CDR3 is built from 15 residues. Germline V gives CDR1 MNHNS, CDR2 SASEGT. CDR3 nucleotides: TGTGCCAGCAGCGAAGGGGGGCCGGGTAATGAAAAACTGTTTTTT. This translates into CASSEGGPGNEKLFF.

This CDR3 reads CASSLQGMESNQPQHF. DNA of the CDR3: TGTGCCAGTAGCCTACAGGGGATGGAGAGCAATCAGCCCCAGCATTTT. The J gene is TRBJ1-5, the V gene TRBV19; TRBD1 matches 7 bases. Trimming cost V 6 bases and J 1 base; bases outside gene matches: 9. The germline CDR1 and CDR2 sequences are LNHDA and SQIVND (reference sequence). The CDR3 covers 16 residues.

The chain couples TRBV7-9 to TRBJ2-2, with a possible D match to TRBD2 (6 bases). The CDR3 loop spans 17 amino acids. CDR1 SEHNR and CDR2 FQNEAQ come from the germline V gene (reference sequence). V lost 5 bases to trimming and J lost 0 bases, with 16 bases between them. CDR3 nucleotides: TGTGCCAGCAGCCCCGGAGGGGCCCTAACGAACACCGGGGAGCTGTTTTTT. The encoded protein is CASSPGGALTNTGELFF.

This chain links TRBV28 with TRBJ2-7; D possibly corresponds to TRBD1 (6 bases). The CDR3 has 15 amino acids. Germline V CDR1 and CDR2: MDHEN, SYDVKM. The ends were cut back, 2 bases at V and 2 bases at J, with 13 bases in the middle. This CDR3 is CASSLVQGPTYEQYF. The CDR3 nucleotides read TGTGCCAGCAGTTTAGTTCAGGGGCCAACCTACGAGCAGTACTTC.

The chain joins TRBV5-1 to TRBJ1-4, with a tentative D call TRBD1 (6 bases). V gave up 0 bases and J gave up 6 bases, with 9 bases separating them. The CDR3 sequence is 14 residues long. From germline, CDR1 is SGHRS and CDR2 YFSETQ. This CDR3 reads CASSLGPGDEKLFF. The CDR3 coding sequence is TGCGCCAGCAGCTTGGGGCCAGGGGATGAAAAACTGTTTTTT. The full variable domain, with the rest looked up from reference TRBV5-1 and TRBJ1-4, is KAGVTQTPRYLIKTRGQQVTLSCSPISGHRSVSWYQQTPGQGLQFLFEYFSETQRNKGNFPGRFSGRQFSNSRSEMNVSTLELGDSALYLCASSLGPGDEKLFFGSGTQLSVL.

V and J are TRBV10-1 and TRBJ2-7, with 8 nucleotides matching TRBD2. After removal of 9 bases from V and 5 bases from J, the junction contained 30 bases not matched to a gene. The CDR3 is 20 amino acids. CDR1 is WNHNN and CDR2 is SYGVQD in the germline V gene (reference sequence). This CDR3 reads CARTYTPKTLKREPLHEQYF. Here the CDR3 DNA reads TGCGCCAGAACCTACACCCCAAAAACCCTGAAGCGGGAGCCCCTCCACGAGCAGTACTTC.

The chain joins TRBV28 to TRBJ1-4; 8 bases map to TRBD1. V dropped 4 bases and J dropped 8; count of bases not matched to a gene: 6. CDR3 length: 14 residues. Germline V gene sequence: CDR1 MDHEN, CDR2 SYDVKM. The CDR3 here is CASSWSGGLEKLFF. The CDR3 coding sequence is TGTGCCAGCAGTTGGTCAGGGGGCTTGGAAAAACTGTTTTTT.

J is TRBJ2-2 and V is TRBV6-7, with D perhaps TRBD2 (5 bases). TRBV6-7 is flagged as an ORF with uncertain function. Trimming left V 0 bases short and J 4 bases short, with 9 bases between. CDR3 length: 15 residues. CDR3: CASSYSSGSTGELFF. CDR3 coding DNA: TGTGCCAGCAGTTACTCTTCGGGGTCCACCGGGGAGCTGTTTTTT.

The chain joins TRBV6-1 to TRBJ1-1; D is unresolved. Per the germline V gene, CDR1 is MNHNS and CDR2 is SASEGT. The CDR3 is made up of 14 amino acids. The V end was cut by 7 bases, the J end by 5 bases, with 17 bases between. CDR3 DNA: TGTGCCAGCATGGGGAGAAAAAAATTAACTGAAGCTTTCTTT. Amino acids: CASMGRKKLTEAFF.

The rearrangement joins TRBV7-6 to TRBJ1-4; 7 nucleotides match TRBD1. The CDR3 is made up of 15 amino acids. CDR1 SGHVS and CDR2 FNYEAQ come from the germline V gene. Germline trimming cut 5 bases from V and 8 bases from J; bases unmatched to any gene: 11. Here the CDR3 reads CASSPRDSHWEKLFF. CDR3 coding DNA: TGTGCCAGCAGCCCTCGGGACAGCCATTGGGAAAAACTGTTTTTT.

This clone has only one observation. As DNA, the CDR3 is TGTGCCAGCAGTTACTCGACCGTACCCGGGAACATTCAGTACTTC. Its protein product is CASSYSTVPGNIQYF. J is TRBJ2-4 and V is TRBV6-6; no reliable D call. Trimming shortened V by 0 bases and J by 7 bases, and 13 bases separated the two germline ends. This CDR3 has 15 residues. Germline V gives CDR1 MNHNY, CDR2 SVGAGI (reference sequence).

The rearrangement uses TRBV6-6 and TRBJ2-7; the D gene is possibly TRBD2 (6 bases). The CDR3 is 14 residues long. The V end was cut by 5 bases, the J end by 1 base, with 12 bases between. CDR1 MNHNY and CDR2 SVGAGI come from the germline V gene (reference sequence). DNA for the CDR3: TGTGCCAGCAGTCGTCCGGGACTTTCCTACGAGCAGTACTTC. This encodes CASSRPGLSYEQYF.

V gene TRBV7-3 combines with J gene TRBJ2-7; tentative D call: TRBD2 (6 bases). V lost 5 bases and J lost 3, with 11 bases in between. The germline V gene encodes CDR1 SGHTA and CDR2 FQGTGA. The CDR3 extends over 13 amino acids. This CDR3 reads CASSPGGVYEQYF. DNA of the CDR3: TGTGCCAGCAGCCCGGGCGGGGTCTACGAGCAGTACTTC.

V usage is TRBV5-4 and J usage is TRBJ1-1, with D possibly TRBD1 on 5 matching bases. This CDR3 region has 14 residues. CDR1 and CDR2 (germline): SGHNT, YYREEE (reference sequence). The V end was cut by 4 bases, the J end by 0 bases, with 10 bases between. CDR3 coding DNA: TGTGCCAGCAGCCAGGGCCTCATGAACACTGAAGCTTTCTTT. Amino acid sequence: CASSQGLMNTEAFF.

The chain carries TRBV28 and TRBJ2-1; D gene unclear. The V gene lost 8 bases and the J gene lost 0 bases, with 20 bases spanning the gap. The CDR3 has 17 residues. Germline CDR1 is MDHEN and CDR2 is SYDVKM. The CDR3 coding sequence is TGTGCCAGCCACATGTACAGTCCCCTTAACTCCTACAATGAGCAGTTCTTC. It encodes CASHMYSPLNSYNEQFF.

The chain uses TRBV2 and TRBJ1-2; the match to TRBD1 covers 8 bases. The CDR3 is 13 residues long. The germline V gene encodes CDR1 SNHLY and CDR2 FYNNEI. Trimming took 6 bases from V and 3 from J; bases not matched to a gene: 3. CDR3 amino acids: CASREQGDYGYTF. As DNA, the CDR3 is TGTGCCAGCAGGGAACAGGGGGACTATGGCTACACCTTC.

V and J are TRBV30 and TRBJ1-3; D is possibly TRBD1 (5 bases). V shed 5 bases and J shed 1 base, with 9 bases lying between them. There are 13 residues in the CDR3. The germline V gene has CDR1 GTSNPN and CDR2 SVGIG (reference sequence). CDR3 DNA sequence: TGTGCCTGGGGGGCAGGTTCTGGAAACACCATATATTTT. This sequence encodes CAWGAGSGNTIYF.

The chain combines TRBV6-6 with TRBJ1-1; a possible D gene is TRBD1 (6 bases). Germline loops: CDR1 MNHNY, CDR2 SVGAGI (reference sequence). The V and J ends lost 4 bases and 0 bases respectively, with 12 bases between them. The CDR3 covers 15 residues. The DNA for the CDR3 is TGTGCCAGCAGTTCCGATACAGGGATGAACACTGAAGCTTTCTTT. It codes for CASSSDTGMNTEAFF.